These 27 T cell receptor beta chains originate from one sample sequenced in a study of blood T cell repertoires in COVID-19. Only in-frame clones appear in the TCRdb table, and some are missing; sequencing was by immunoSEQ multiplex PCR. Of 250,000 or so clones listed, roughly 85% are singletons. Source material: PBMCs or T cells enriched from blood (not recorded which). Receptor source: a middle-aged woman who had been exposed to COVID-19.

This CDR3 reads CASSPLQSGNTGELFF. In nucleotides, the CDR3 is TGTGCCAGCAGCCCCCTCCAATCGGGGAACACCGGGGAGCTGTTTTTT. This chain links TRBV5-4 with TRBJ2-2; unclear D gene. The germline V gene has CDR1 SGHNT and CDR2 YYREEE (reference sequence). This CDR3 is 16 amino acids long. The V end was cut by 4 bases, the J end by 1 base, with 14 bases between.

The chain combines TRBV30 with TRBJ1-1; D is perhaps TRBD1 (6 bases). CDR1 and CDR2 (germline): GTSNPN, SVGIG (reference sequence). Trimming removed 0 bases from V and 6 bases from J, with 11 bases in between. The CDR3 totals 13 residues. The CDR3 is CAWSVQTGAEAFF. The CDR3 region has the DNA TGTGCCTGGAGTGTACAGACAGGTGCTGAAGCTTTCTTT.

This chain joins TRBV10-3 and TRBJ2-3, with 15 bases lining up with TRBD2. The CDR3 is 17 amino acids. CDR1 is ENHRY, CDR2 SYGVKD, per germline. The V gene end was trimmed by 7 bases and the J gene end by 4 bases; junction bases not matched to a gene: 9. For the CDR3, the DNA is TGTGCCATCACCGAAGGACTAGCGGGGGGGGGCCCAGATACGCAGTATTTT. This encodes CAITEGLAGGGPDTQYF.

In its sample, this clone was seen a few times. The chain couples TRBV25-1 to TRBJ2-7, with D perhaps matching TRBD1 (5 bases). CDR3 size: 18 residues. In germline, CDR1 is MGHDK, CDR2 SYGVNS. V was clipped by 1 base and J by 2 bases, with 21 bases between them. CDR3 region: CASSEFSTQKGPAYEQYF. Here the CDR3 DNA reads TGTGCCAGCAGTGAATTCTCAACTCAGAAGGGGCCCGCCTACGAGCAGTACTTC.

V gene TRBV19 combines with J gene TRBJ2-7, with 11 bases aligning to TRBD2. The ends lost 7 bases at V and 3 bases at J; junction bases unmatched: 11. Germline V lookup: CDR1 LNHDA, CDR2 SQIVND (reference sequence). The CDR3 loop spans 16 amino acids. CDR3 loop: CASNNPGTSGNYEQYF. As DNA, the CDR3 is TGTGCCAGTAACAACCCCGGGACTAGCGGAAACTACGAGCAGTACTTC.

This chain connects TRBV9 to TRBJ2-1, with 9 positions matching TRBD1. Germline CDR1 and CDR2: SGDLS and YYNGEE. The CDR3 totals 15 residues. Trimming removed 5 bases from V and 2 bases from J; junction bases left unmatched: 5. DNA of the CDR3: TGTGCCAGCAGTAGAACAGGGGGCCCCTACAATGAGCAGTTCTTC. It translates to CASSRTGGPYNEQFF.

In its sample, this clone was seen a few times. This chain links TRBV4-2 with TRBJ2-2, with 12 bases matching TRBD2. The CDR3 contains 17 residues. CDR1 is LGHNA, CDR2 YNFKEQ, per germline. Losses at the gene ends were 2 bases for V and 2 bases for J; bases not matched to a gene: 3. The CDR3 DNA reads TGTGCCAGCAGCCAACGACTAGCGGGGGACAACACCGGGGAGCTGTTTTTT. It codes for CASSQRLAGDNTGELFF.

Written as DNA, the CDR3 is TGCAGCGCCGAGGGACAATCGGGCCAGAACACTGAAGCTTTCTTT. This encodes CSAEGQSGQNTEAFF. The rearrangement uses TRBV29-1 and TRBJ1-1, with a tentative D call TRBD1 (6 bases). CDR3 size: 15 residues. Trimming took off 7 bases at V and 1 base at J, with 19 bases between the two ends. Germline assignment: CDR1 SQVTM and CDR2 ANQGSEA.

Details on this clone: This same CDR3 is encoded by further DNA sequences in the sample. The chain has TRBV27 and TRBJ1-2; TRBD1 aligns across 8 bases. V lost 5 bases to trimming and J lost 4 bases; unmatched junction nucleotides: 3. The CDR3 has 13 amino acids. Germline CDR1 MNHEY, CDR2 SMNVEV (reference sequence). The CDR3 is CASSPQGGYGYTF. CDR3 nucleotides: TGTGCCAGCAGTCCACAGGGGGGCTATGGCTACACCTTC.

The rearrangement uses TRBV6-2 or TRBV6-3 and TRBJ2-4, with 12 bases aligning to TRBD1. Germline CDR1 reads MNHEY; CDR2 reads SVGEGT. V shed 2 bases and J 2 bases; nucleotides not matched to a gene: 4. CDR3 length: 17 amino acids. In DNA form, the CDR3 reads TGTGCCAGCAGTTACCCGGGACAGGGGGCGACCAAAAACATTCAGTACTTC. This codes for CASSYPGQGATKNIQYF.

This clone showed up just a few times. The genes are TRBV19 and TRBJ2-1; TRBD2 matches at 12 bases. The CDR3 is 15 residues long. After removal of 4 bases from V and 8 bases from J, the junction contained 6 bases not matched to a gene. Germline V gives CDR1 LNHDA, CDR2 SQIVND (reference sequence). The CDR3 sequence: CASSSSSGGAHEQFF. CDR3 in DNA: TGTGCCAGTAGTAGCTCTAGCGGGGGGGCGCATGAGCAGTTCTTC.

The rearrangement joins TRBV11-2 to TRBJ1-1; 9 nucleotides align to TRBD1. Germline V gene data show CDR1 as SGHAT and CDR2 as FQNNGV. CDR3 size: 12 residues. After removal of 2 bases from V and 11 bases from J, the junction contained 3 bases not matched to a gene. CDR3 loop: CASSLRDRDAFF. For the CDR3, the DNA is TGTGCCAGCAGCTTAAGGGACAGGGACGCTTTCTTT.

This sequence joins TRBV5-6 and TRBJ2-7, with TRBD1 identical over 7 bases. J gave up 6 bases and V 0 bases, and 3 bases lay outside the gene matches. The length of the CDR3 is 13 residues. Germline V lookup: CDR1 SGHDT, CDR2 YYEEEE. CDR3 bases: TGTGCCAGCAGCTTGGACAGGGGTAGCGAGCAGTACTTC. This sequence encodes CASSLDRGSEQYF.

V is TRBV24-1 and J is TRBJ2-5, with 12 positions matching TRBD2. The junction had 4 bases not matched to a gene; V was cut back by 4 bases and J by 5 bases. Germline V gene lookup returns CDR1 KGHDR and CDR2 SFDVKD. There are 15 residues in the CDR3. The CDR3 is CATSDPSGGAETQYF. The CDR3 bases are TGTGCCACCAGTGACCCTAGCGGGGGGGCCGAGACCCAGTACTTC.

This rearrangement joins TRBV7-2 to TRBJ2-3; tentative D call: TRBD1 (6 bases). Germline V gene lookup returns CDR1 SGHTA and CDR2 FQGNSA. V gave up 7 bases and J gave up 0 bases, with 14 bases separating them. This CDR3 region has 15 residues. The CDR3 loop reads CASTTGKVSTDTQYF. The CDR3 region has the DNA TGTGCCAGCACTACAGGGAAGGTTAGCACAGATACGCAGTATTTT.

V gene TRBV7-2 combines with J gene TRBJ2-7, with 11 bases aligning to TRBD2. The V segment lost 0 bases and the J segment 2 bases; nucleotides outside the gene matches: 3. The CDR3 runs to 16 residues. CDR1 and CDR2 from the germline V gene are SGHTA and FQGNSA. The CDR3 is CASSLASGGAPYEQYF. The CDR3 DNA is TGTGCCAGCAGCTTAGCTAGCGGGGGGGCCCCCTACGAGCAGTACTTC.

The CDR3 DNA follows: TGTGCCAGCAGCTTGACAGGGGGCTCGTCTAATTCACCCCTCCACTTT. It specifies CASSLTGGSSNSPLHF. This chain links TRBV5-8 with TRBJ1-6; 9 nucleotides agree with TRBD1. J gave up 6 bases and V 1 base, and 5 bases lay outside the gene matches. Germline V gene sequence: CDR1 SGHTS, CDR2 YDEGEE. The CDR3 runs 16 residues.

This clone came up once. Here the CDR3 reads CASSHPGQGDEKLFF. For the CDR3, the DNA is TGCGCCAGCAGCCACCCGGGACAGGGGGATGAAAAACTGTTTTTT. The chain joins TRBV4-1 to TRBJ1-4; 11 positions agree with TRBD1. V gave up 3 bases and J gave up 6 bases; unmatched junction bases: 3. The CDR3 is made up of 15 amino acids. The V gene's germline CDR1 is MGHRA and CDR2 YSYEKL.

This chain links TRBV9 with TRBJ2-5; 10 nucleotides agree with TRBD2. Germline V lookup: CDR1 SGDLS, CDR2 YYNGEE. With 6 bases clipped from V and 1 base from J, the junction kept 6 bases outside the gene matches. The CDR3 is 15 residues long. The CDR3: CASNRASGGQETQYF. The CDR3 coding sequence is TGTGCCAGCAATAGGGCTAGCGGGGGCCAAGAGACCCAGTACTTC.

The V gene is TRBV6-5, the J gene TRBJ2-7; weak D call: TRBD1 (6 bases). The CDR3 extends over 13 amino acids. V lost 6 bases and J lost 5, with 14 bases in between. The germline V gene has CDR1 MNHEY and CDR2 SVGAGI. In nucleotides, the CDR3 is TGTGCCAGCAGCCGACAGGTTATAGACGAGCAGTACTTC. Its protein is CASSRQVIDEQYF.

The rearrangement links TRBV9 to TRBJ1-2; TRBD1 matches at 11 bases. This CDR3 comprises 15 residues. Germline assignment: CDR1 SGDLS and CDR2 YYNGEE. J lost 1 base, V lost 7 bases, and 6 bases had no gene match. The DNA for the CDR3 is TGTGCCAGCGGGAGGGGGACAGGGGGTAACTATGGCTACACCTTC. This sequence encodes CASGRGTGGNYGYTF.

The chain employs TRBV18 and TRBJ1-5; possible D gene TRBD1, 6 bases. V dropped 3 bases and J dropped 0 bases, with 9 bases sitting between them. The CDR3 is 15 residues long. Germline V gives CDR1 KGHSH, CDR2 LQKENI. The CDR3 sequence is CASSPTGNSNQPQHF. In nucleotides, the CDR3 is TGTGCCAGCTCACCGACAGGTAATAGCAATCAGCCCCAGCATTTT.

The genes are TRBV18 and TRBJ1-1, with 8 bases lining up with TRBD1. Germline assignment: CDR1 KGHSH and CDR2 LQKENI. V lost 3 bases to trimming and J lost 3 bases; unmatched junction nucleotides: 6. The CDR3 has 15 amino acids. This chain's CDR3 is CASSPQQGEDTEAFF. DNA for the CDR3: TGTGCCAGCTCACCGCAACAGGGGGAGGACACTGAAGCTTTCTTT.

CDR3 sequence (DNA): TGTGCCAGCAGTGGGACTAGCGGGGGGCTTCTTTACAATGAGCAGTTCTTC. This gives the protein CASSGTSGGLLYNEQFF. The V call is TRBV6-1, the J call TRBJ2-1, with TRBD2 matching over 14 bases. V lost 4 bases and J lost 4; bases outside the gene matches: 6. Germline CDR1 MNHNS, CDR2 SASEGT. The CDR3 runs to 17 residues.

This chain connects TRBV5-1 to TRBJ2-7; the match to TRBD1 covers 9 bases. The CDR3 is made up of 14 amino acids. After removal of 4 bases from V and 7 bases from J, the junction contained 9 bases not matched to a gene. Germline values: CDR1 SGHRS, CDR2 YFSETQ. In DNA form, the CDR3 reads TGCGCCAGCAGCGCGGGAAACAGGGGGCTTGAGCAGTACTTC. This sequence encodes CASSAGNRGLEQYF.

This sequence joins TRBV28 and TRBJ2-2, with a possible D match to TRBD2 (6 bases). The CDR3 is 15 residues long. CDR1 and CDR2 (germline): MDHEN, SYDVKM. Trimming cost V 6 bases and J 5 bases, with 16 bases left between them. The DNA of the CDR3 is TGTGCCAGCAGGATCCGGGCAGGAGGGACCGGGGAGCTGTTTTTT. Translation gives CASRIRAGGTGELFF. Drawing the rest from reference TRBV28 and TRBJ2-2, the complete variable domain is DVKVTQSSRYLVKRTGEKVFLECVQDMDHENMFWYRQDPGLGLRLIYFSYDVKMKEKGDIPEGYSVSREKKERFSLILESASTNQTSMYLCASRIRAGGTGELFFGEGSRLTVL.

The chain recombines TRBV13 with TRBJ2-7; TRBD2 matches at 9 bases. Germline lookup yields CDR1 PRHDT and CDR2 FYEKMQ (reference sequence). The junction had 11 bases not matched to a gene; V was cut back by 5 bases and J by 0 bases. The CDR3 covers 17 residues. As DNA, the CDR3 is TGTGCCAGCAGCCACCCTAGCGGGGACTTAAGCTCCTACGAGCAGTACTTC. Its protein is CASSHPSGDLSSYEQYF.